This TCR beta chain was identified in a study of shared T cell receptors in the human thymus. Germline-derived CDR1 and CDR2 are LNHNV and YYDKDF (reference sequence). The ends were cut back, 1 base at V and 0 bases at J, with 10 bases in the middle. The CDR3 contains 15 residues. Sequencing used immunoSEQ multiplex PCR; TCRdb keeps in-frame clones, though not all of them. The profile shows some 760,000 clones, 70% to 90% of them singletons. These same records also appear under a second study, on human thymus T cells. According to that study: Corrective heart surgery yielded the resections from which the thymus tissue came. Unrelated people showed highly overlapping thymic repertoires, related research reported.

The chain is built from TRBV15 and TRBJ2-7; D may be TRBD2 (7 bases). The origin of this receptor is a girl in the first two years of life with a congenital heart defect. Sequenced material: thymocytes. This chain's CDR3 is CATSRAGGSSYEQYF. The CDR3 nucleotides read TGTGCCACCAGCAGAGCGGGGGGCAGCTCCTACGAGCAGTACTTC.